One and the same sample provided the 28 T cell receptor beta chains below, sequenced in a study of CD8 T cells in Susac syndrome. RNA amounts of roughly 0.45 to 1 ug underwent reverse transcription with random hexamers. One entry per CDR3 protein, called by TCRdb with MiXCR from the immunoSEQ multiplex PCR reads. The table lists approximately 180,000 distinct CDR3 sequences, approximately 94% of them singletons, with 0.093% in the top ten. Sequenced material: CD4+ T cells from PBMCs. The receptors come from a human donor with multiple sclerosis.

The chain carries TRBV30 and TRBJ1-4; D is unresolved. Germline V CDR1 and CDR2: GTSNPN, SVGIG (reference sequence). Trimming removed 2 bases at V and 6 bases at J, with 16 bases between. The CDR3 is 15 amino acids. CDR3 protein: CAWSLGPDVYEKLFF. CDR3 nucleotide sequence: TGTGCCTGGAGTCTAGGACCGGACGTTTATGAAAAACTGTTTTTT.

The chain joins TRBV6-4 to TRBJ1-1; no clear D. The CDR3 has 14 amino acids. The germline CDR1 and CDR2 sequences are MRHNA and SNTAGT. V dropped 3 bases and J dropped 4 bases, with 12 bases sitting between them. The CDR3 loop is CASSEKVSGTEAFF. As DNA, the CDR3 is TGTGCCAGCAGTGAAAAGGTCTCGGGCACTGAAGCTTTCTTT.

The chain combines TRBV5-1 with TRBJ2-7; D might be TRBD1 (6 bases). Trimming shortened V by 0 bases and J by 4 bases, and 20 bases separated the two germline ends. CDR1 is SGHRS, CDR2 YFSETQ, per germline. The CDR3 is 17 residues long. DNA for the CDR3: TGCGCCAGCAGCTTGGCGATGGGCCAGACAGGTCTTTACGAGCAGTACTTC. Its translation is CASSLAMGQTGLYEQYF.

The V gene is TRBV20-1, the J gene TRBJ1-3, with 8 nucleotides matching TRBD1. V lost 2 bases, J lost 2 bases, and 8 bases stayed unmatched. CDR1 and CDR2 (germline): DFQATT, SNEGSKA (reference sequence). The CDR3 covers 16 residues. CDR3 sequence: CSARTRGQETGNTIYF. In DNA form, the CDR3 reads TGCAGTGCTAGAACCCGGGGACAGGAGACTGGAAACACCATATATTTT.

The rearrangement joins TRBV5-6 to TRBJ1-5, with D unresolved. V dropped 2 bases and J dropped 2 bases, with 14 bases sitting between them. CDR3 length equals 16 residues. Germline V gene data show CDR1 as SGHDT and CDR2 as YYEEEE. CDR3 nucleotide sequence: TGTGCCAGCAGCTTACGTTCCGGGGTTCGCAATCAGCCCCAGCATTTT. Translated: CASSLRSGVRNQPQHF.

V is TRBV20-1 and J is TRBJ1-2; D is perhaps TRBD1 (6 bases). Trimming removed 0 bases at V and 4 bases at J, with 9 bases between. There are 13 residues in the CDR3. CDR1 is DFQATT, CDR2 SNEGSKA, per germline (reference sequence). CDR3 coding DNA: TGCAGTGCTAGAGATCAACAGGGCTATGGCTACACCTTC. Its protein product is CSARDQQGYGYTF.

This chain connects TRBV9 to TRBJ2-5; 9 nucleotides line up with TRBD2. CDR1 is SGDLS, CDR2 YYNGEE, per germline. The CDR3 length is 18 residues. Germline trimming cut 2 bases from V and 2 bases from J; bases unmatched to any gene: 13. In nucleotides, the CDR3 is TGTGCCAGCAGCGTTAGCGGGGGAGTAAGAAAAATGCAAGAGACCCAGTACTTC. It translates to CASSVSGGVRKMQETQYF.

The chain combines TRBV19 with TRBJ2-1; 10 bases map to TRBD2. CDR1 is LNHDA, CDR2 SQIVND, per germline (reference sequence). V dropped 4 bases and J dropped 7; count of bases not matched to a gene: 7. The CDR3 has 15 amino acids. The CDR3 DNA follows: TGTGCCAGTAGTACCCCAGCGGGGGGGAAGAATGAGCAGTTCTTC. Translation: CASSTPAGGKNEQFF.

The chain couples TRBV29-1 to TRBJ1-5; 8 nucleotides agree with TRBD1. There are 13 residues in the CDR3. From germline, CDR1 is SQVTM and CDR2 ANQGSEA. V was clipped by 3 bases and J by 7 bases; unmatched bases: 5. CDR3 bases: TGCAGCGTTGACTCCGCAGGGGGCCAGCCCCAGCATTTT. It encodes CSVDSAGGQPQHF.

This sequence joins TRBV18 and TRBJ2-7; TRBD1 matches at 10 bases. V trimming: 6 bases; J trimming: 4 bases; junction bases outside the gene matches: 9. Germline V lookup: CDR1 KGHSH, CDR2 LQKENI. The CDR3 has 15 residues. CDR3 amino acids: CASSHGTGAGYEQYF. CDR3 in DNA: TGTGCCAGCTCGCACGGGACAGGGGCGGGGTACGAGCAGTACTTC.

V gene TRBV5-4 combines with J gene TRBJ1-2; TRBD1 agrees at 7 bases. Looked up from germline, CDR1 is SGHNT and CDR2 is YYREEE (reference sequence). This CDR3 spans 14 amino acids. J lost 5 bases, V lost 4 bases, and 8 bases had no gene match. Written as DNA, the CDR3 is TGTGCCAGCAGCCAGGAACAGGGGTCGTATGGCTACACCTTC. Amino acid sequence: CASSQEQGSYGYTF.

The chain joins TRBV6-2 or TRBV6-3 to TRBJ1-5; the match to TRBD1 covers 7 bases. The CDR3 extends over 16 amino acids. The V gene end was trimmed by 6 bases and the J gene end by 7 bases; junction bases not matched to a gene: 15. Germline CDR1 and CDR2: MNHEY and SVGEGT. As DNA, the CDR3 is TGTGCCAGCAGCCGTCGACAGGGACGGGGTGCGCAGCCCCAGCATTTT. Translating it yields CASSRRQGRGAQPQHF.

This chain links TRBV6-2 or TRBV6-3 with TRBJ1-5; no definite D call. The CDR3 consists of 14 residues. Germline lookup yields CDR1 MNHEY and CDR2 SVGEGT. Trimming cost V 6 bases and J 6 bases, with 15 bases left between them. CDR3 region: CASSRRQIPQPQHF. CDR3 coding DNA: TGTGCCAGCAGCCGACGCCAGATACCTCAGCCCCAGCATTTT.

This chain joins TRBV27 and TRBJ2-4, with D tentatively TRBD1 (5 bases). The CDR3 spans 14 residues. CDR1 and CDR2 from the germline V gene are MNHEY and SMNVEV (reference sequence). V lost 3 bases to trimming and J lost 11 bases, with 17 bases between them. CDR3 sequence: CASSLTKWPRVQYF. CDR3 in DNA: TGTGCCAGCAGTTTGACGAAGTGGCCCAGGGTTCAGTACTTC.

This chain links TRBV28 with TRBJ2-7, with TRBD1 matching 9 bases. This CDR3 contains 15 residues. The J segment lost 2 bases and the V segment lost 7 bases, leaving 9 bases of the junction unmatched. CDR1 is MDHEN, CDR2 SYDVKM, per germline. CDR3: CASTTPGTGTYEQYF. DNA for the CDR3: TGTGCCAGCACCACCCCCGGGACAGGGACCTACGAGCAGTACTTC.

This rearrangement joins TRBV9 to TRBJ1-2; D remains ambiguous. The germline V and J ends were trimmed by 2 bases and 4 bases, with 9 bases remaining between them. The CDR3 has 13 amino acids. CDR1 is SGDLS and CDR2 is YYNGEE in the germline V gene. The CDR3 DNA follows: TGTGCCAGCAGCGTCCAAGGAAGCTATGGCTACACCTTC. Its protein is CASSVQGSYGYTF. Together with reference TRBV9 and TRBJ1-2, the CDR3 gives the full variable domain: DSGVTQTPKHLITATGQRVTLRCSPRSGDLSVYWYQQSLDQGLQFLIQYYNGEERAKGNILERFSAQQFPDLHSELNLSSLELGDSALYFCASSVQGSYGYTFGSGTRLTVV.

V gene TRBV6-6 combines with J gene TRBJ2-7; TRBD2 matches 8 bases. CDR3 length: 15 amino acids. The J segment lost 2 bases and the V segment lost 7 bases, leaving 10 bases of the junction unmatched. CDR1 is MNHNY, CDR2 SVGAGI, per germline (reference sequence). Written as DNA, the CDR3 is TGTGCCAGCACCAAATTGGCGGGGGGAACCTACGAGCAGTACTTC. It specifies CASTKLAGGTYEQYF.

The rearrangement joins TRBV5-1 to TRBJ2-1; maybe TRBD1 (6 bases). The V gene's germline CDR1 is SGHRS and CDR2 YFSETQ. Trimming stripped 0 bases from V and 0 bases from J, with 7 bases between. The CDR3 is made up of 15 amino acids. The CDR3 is CASSLEGVSYNEQFF. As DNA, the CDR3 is TGCGCCAGCAGCTTGGAGGGGGTCTCCTACAATGAGCAGTTCTTC.

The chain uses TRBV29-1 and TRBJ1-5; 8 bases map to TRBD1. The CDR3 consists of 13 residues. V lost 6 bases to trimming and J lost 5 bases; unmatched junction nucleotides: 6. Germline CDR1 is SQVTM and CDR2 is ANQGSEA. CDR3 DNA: TGCAGCGTCGGGGACAGGTTGGATCAGCCCCAGCATTTT. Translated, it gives CSVGDRLDQPQHF.

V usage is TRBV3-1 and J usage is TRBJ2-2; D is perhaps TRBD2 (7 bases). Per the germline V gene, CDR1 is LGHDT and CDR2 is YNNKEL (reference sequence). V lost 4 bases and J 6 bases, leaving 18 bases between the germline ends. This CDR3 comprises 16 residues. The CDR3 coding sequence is TGTGCCAGCAGCCTCCGTATGGGGGCGGGAGCCGGGGAGCTGTTTTTT. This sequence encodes CASSLRMGAGAGELFF.

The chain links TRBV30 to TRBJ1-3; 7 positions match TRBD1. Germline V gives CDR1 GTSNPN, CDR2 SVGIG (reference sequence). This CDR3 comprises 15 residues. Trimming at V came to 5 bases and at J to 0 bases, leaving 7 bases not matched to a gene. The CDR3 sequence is CAWGSGQNSGNTIYF. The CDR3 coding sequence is TGTGCCTGGGGCTCGGGACAGAACTCTGGAAACACCATATATTTT.

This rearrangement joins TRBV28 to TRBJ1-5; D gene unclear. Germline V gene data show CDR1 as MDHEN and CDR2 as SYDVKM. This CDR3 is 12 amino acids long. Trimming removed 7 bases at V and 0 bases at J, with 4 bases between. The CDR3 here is CASKNSNQPQHF. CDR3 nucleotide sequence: TGTGCCAGCAAGAATAGCAATCAGCCCCAGCATTTT.

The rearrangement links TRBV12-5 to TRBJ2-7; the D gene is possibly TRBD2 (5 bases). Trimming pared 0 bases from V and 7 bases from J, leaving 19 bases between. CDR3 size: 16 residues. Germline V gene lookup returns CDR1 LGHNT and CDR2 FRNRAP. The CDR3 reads CASGLVLDLKTGEQYF. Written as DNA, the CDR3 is TGTGCTAGTGGTTTGGTACTAGACCTCAAAACGGGTGAGCAGTACTTC.

The CDR3: CASSSPNRRETQYF. DNA of the CDR3: TGTGCCAGCAGTTCCCCTAACAGGCGGGAGACCCAGTACTTC. The gene calls are TRBV2 and TRBJ2-5; a weak D match, TRBD1 (5 bases). Germline V gives CDR1 SNHLY, CDR2 FYNNEI. Trimming cost V 5 bases and J 5 bases, with 15 bases left between them. This CDR3 region has 14 residues.

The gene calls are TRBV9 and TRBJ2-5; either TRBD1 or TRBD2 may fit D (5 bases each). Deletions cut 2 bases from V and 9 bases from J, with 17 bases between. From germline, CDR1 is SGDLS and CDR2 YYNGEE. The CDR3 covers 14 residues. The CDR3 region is CASSVGDSRGSQYF. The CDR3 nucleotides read TGTGCCAGCAGCGTGGGAGACAGCCGTGGGTCCCAGTACTTC.

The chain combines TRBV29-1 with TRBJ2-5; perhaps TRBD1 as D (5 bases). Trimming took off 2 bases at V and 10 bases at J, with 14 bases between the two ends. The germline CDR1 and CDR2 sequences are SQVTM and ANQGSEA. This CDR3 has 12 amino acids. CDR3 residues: CSVEKGPTIQYF. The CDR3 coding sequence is TGCAGCGTTGAAAAGGGGCCCACGATCCAGTACTTC.

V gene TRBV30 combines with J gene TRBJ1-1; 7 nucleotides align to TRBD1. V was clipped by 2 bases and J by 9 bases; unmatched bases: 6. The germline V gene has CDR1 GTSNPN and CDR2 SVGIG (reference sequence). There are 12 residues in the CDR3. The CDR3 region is CAWSLATGKAFF. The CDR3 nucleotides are TGTGCCTGGAGTTTAGCGACAGGGAAAGCTTTCTTT.

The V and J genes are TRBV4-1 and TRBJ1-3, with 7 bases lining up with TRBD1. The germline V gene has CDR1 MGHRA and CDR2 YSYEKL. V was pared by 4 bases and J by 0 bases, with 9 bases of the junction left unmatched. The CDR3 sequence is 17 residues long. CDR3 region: CASSRPGQTTSGNTIYF. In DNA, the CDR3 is TGCGCCAGCAGCCGCCCGGGACAGACTACCTCTGGAAACACCATATATTTT.